This T cell receptor (beta chain) was captured by sequencing in a study of PD-L1 blockade in urothelial cancer. At the level of the study: Intravenous atezolizumab, 1,200 mg every 3 weeks, was begun by patients in about 2014. Analyzed time points were 3 weeks (second dose) and 6 weeks after therapy began.

Regarding time point: pretreatment peripheral blood. CDR1 and CDR2 (germline): SGHRS, YFSETQ. Trimming left V 2 bases short and J 0 bases short, with 6 bases between. The CDR3 runs to 15 residues. Using immunoSEQ multiplex PCR, the repertoire was profiled, and TCRdb retains in-frame clones only, with some absent. The sample holds around 82,000 clones; roughly 84% are singletons and the top ten take around 1.9%. This specimen was PBMCs, taken around atezolizumab (anti-PD-L1) treatment. The J gene is TRBJ1-6, the V gene TRBV5-1; D ambiguous. This clonotype originated in a man between 60 and 75 years old with urothelial cancer. The CDR3 region is CASSFSSSYNSPLHF. Written as DNA, the CDR3 is TGCGCCAGCAGCTTTAGTAGCTCCTATAATTCACCCCTCCACTTT.